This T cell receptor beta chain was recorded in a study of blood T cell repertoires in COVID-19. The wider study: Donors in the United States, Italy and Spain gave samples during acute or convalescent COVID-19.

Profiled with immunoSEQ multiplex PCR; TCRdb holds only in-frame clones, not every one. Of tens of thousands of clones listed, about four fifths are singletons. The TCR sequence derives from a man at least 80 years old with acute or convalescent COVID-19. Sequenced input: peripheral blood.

The CDR3 is CASSRLDGNEQYF. For the CDR3, the DNA is TGTGCCAGCAGTCGCCTAGATGGTAACGAGCAGTACTTC. The rearrangement uses TRBV27 and TRBJ2-7; no clear D gene. The CDR3 covers 13 residues. The V end lost 5 bases, the J end lost 5 bases, and 13 bases lay between the germline ends. Germline V gives CDR1 MNHEY, CDR2 SMNVEV (reference sequence).